This entry concerns a single TCR beta chain. The target of this receptor is not known. No base quality information exists; no much larger clone differs at one position. The sample originates from a study of T cells in localized non-small cell lung cancer (dated by TCRdb to the early 2020s). For the study in its entirety: The study analyzed T cell repertoires of hundreds of early-stage NSCLC patients, comparing tumors and uninvolved tumor-adjacent lungs. The cohort was made up of around 250 treatment-naive NSCLC patients whose localized lung tumors had been resected. NSCLC patients had a mean age of roughly 66 years, and 120 to 150 were male and nearly 110 female.

The study at large found these results: A median of roughly 50 of the top 100 tumor clones turned up in the paired uninvolved adjacent lung, and some 27 of those clones also ranked among the top 100 of that same adjacent lung. The highest T cell clonality was observed in uninvolved tumor-adjacent lung, where clonality exceeded that of tumor, suggesting that antigenic responses were more focused in uninvolved tumor-adjacent lung. Because multi-region tumor sequencing was not done, intratumor heterogeneity could not be ruled out. Higher T cell density in blood was associated with longer overall survival, whereas higher clonality in adjacent lung was associated with shorter survival. Because of the exploratory design, TCR variables were selected using unadjusted p-values without false-discovery rate correction.

Deletion took 5 bases off V and 5 bases off J, with a span of 17 bases between the germline ends. Taken from cysteine to phenylalanine, the CDR3 has 15 residues. The kept DNA is CDR3 alone, 45 bases in frame from the first base. CDR1 SGHDT and CDR2 YYEEEE were looked up in the germline V gene. At diagnosis, tumor, uninvolved tumor-adjacent lung and peripheral blood were collected and then preserved as a mix of FFPE and fresh-frozen material. For TCR repertoire profiling, the blood samples were analyzed as peripheral blood mononuclear cells. TCR beta CDR3 regions were sequenced from DNA using the immunoSEQ Assay. In the source study's methods: T cell density was computed as TCR beta template counts normalized to usable DNA estimated by amplifying housekeeping genes. The preseqR package was used to estimate richness by extrapolating to 400,000 templates for PBMC samples and to 120,000 templates for tissue samples. Clonality was calculated as one minus Pielou's evenness. To identify tissue-enriched TCRs, differential abundance testing was run on productive amino-acid clonotypes with a minimum total count of 5 and an alpha of 0.1. The Jaccard Index and the Morisita Overlap Index were used to measure how much the repertoires overlapped between compartments. GLIPH grouped TCR beta CDR3s together with public tetramer-defined viral CDR3s, and a viral motif had to include at least three viral sequences and also show V-gene enrichment. TCRdb took over this immuneACCESS table, retaining in-frame rearrangements with V and J assigned. Such tables are incomplete; in checked studies, under half of the missing clones stem from an unresolved V gene, and the remainder is unexplained. The V and J calls and clone size were taken over from that table, and D and trimming were inferred from the DNA. This sample lists about 78,000 clones; 80% to 90% were detected once. The ten largest clones take up approximately 3% of the sample.

The chain uses TRBV5-6 and TRBJ2-1; the D gene is perhaps TRBD2, from 6 matching bases. Sample: peripheral blood, taken before any cancer treatment. The source of this sequence is a man aged 40 to 70 with stage I lung adenocarcinoma. The DNA sequence follows: TGTGCCAGCAGTCGGGGAGGTTACAGGCACAATGAGCAGTTCTTC. Translated, it reads CASSRGGYRHNEQFF.